This entry lists 30 T cell receptor beta chains sequenced from one sample in a study of CDR3 diversity in severe acne. TCRdb itself ran the PCR reads through MiXCR, one entry per CDR3 protein. The table lists 100,000 or so distinct CDR3 sequences, 45% to 60% of them singletons. Sequencing used blood. The receptors stem from a male donor with acne.

The genes are TRBV20-1 and TRBJ2-7; 8 nucleotides agree with TRBD2. CDR1 is DFQATT and CDR2 is SNEGSKA in the germline V gene (reference sequence). Losses at the gene ends were 5 bases for V and 6 bases for J; bases not matched to a gene: 18. This CDR3 region has 16 residues. This chain's CDR3 is CSAAGRVAGPLGEQYF. In DNA form, the CDR3 reads TGCAGTGCTGCCGGGAGGGTAGCGGGACCATTAGGCGAGCAGTACTTC.

J is TRBJ1-5 and V is TRBV6-2 or TRBV6-3, with D perhaps TRBD1 (5 bases). V was trimmed by 2 bases and J by 4 bases, leaving 18 bases between them. Germline V CDR1 and CDR2: MNHEY, SVGEGT. The CDR3 covers 17 residues. The chain's CDR3 is CASSYGALPRGNQPQHF. CDR3 nucleotides: TGTGCCAGCAGTTACGGGGCCCTCCCTCGGGGTAATCAGCCCCAGCATTTT.

This sequence joins TRBV11-2 and TRBJ1-6; a weak D match, TRBD1 (5 bases). Germline CDR1 and CDR2: SGHAT and FQNNGV. Trimming removed 1 base from V and 6 bases from J, with 16 bases in between. This CDR3 has 17 residues. The CDR3, as DNA: TGTGCCAGCAGCTTAGTTTTGCCGGGACGGAGTAATTCACCCCTCCACTTT. Amino acid sequence: CASSLVLPGRSNSPLHF.

This clonotype has only one observation. V and J are TRBV7-8 and TRBJ2-3; tentatively, D is TRBD2 (6 bases). The CDR3 has 17 residues. V was pared by 3 bases and J by 2 bases, with 18 bases between. The germline V gene encodes CDR1 SGHVS and CDR2 FQNEAQ. The CDR3 DNA reads TGTGCCAGCAGCTTTCCGGGACTCAGCGTACCCACAGATACGCAGTATTTT. It codes for CASSFPGLSVPTDTQYF.

Of note for this clonotype: A much larger clone differs from this one at a single base, so this may be a read error. CDR3: CAGSLTGAYTEAFF. As DNA, the CDR3 is TGTGCCGGCAGTCTCACAGGGGCATATACTGAAGCTTTCTTT. The genes are TRBV2 and TRBJ1-1, with 7 nucleotides matching TRBD1. The CDR3 loop spans 14 amino acids. Germline V lookup: CDR1 SNHLY, CDR2 FYNNEI.

This clonotype was recorded at least ten times. The rearrangement links TRBV7-3 to TRBJ2-1, with 9 bases that match TRBD1. J gave up 11 bases and V 5 bases, and 4 bases lay outside the gene matches. CDR1 SGHTA and CDR2 FQGTGA come from the germline V gene. There are 12 residues in the CDR3. The CDR3 reads CASSMGQGQQFF. As DNA, the CDR3 is TGTGCCAGCAGCATGGGACAGGGACAGCAGTTCTTC.

This clonotype showed up many times. The V gene is TRBV2, the J gene TRBJ2-7, with 11 bases identical to TRBD2. Germline V gene sequence: CDR1 SNHLY, CDR2 FYNNEI. Trimming removed 3 bases from V and 2 bases from J; junction bases left unmatched: 3. CDR3 size: 15 residues. The CDR3 nucleotides read TGTGCCAGCAGTGATCTAGCGGGAGGCCCCTACGAGCAGTACGTC. Amino acids: CASSDLAGGPYEQYV.

A note on this clonotype: This may be a read error: a much more frequent sequence differs by one nucleotide. The chain combines TRBV20-1 with TRBJ1-6, with 7 bases aligning to TRBD1. V dropped 0 bases and J dropped 4; count of bases not matched to a gene: 9. This CDR3 is built from 17 residues. Looked up from germline, CDR1 is DFQATT and CDR2 is SNEGSKA (reference sequence). This CDR3 is CSARDPLSGQYNSPLHF. DNA of the CDR3: TGCAGTGCTAGAGACCCGCTTTCGGGACAGTATAATTCACCCCTCCACTTT.

This clonotype was found many times. V is TRBV3-1 and J is TRBJ2-7; tentatively, D is TRBD1 or TRBD2 (6 bases each). Germline CDR1 and CDR2: LGHDT and YNNKEL (reference sequence). V was cut by 2 bases and J by 2 bases, with 16 bases left in between. This CDR3 spans 16 amino acids. The CDR3 bases are TGTGCCAGCAGCCAACCCGGGGGCCCAAGGCCCTACGAGCAGTACTTC. Translating gives CASSQPGGPRPYEQYF.

In this sample, this clonotype turned up many times. This chain uses TRBV4-1 with TRBJ1-6; possible D gene TRBD1, 6 bases. Germline V gene data show CDR1 as MGHRA and CDR2 as YSYEKL. The CDR3 is 17 amino acids. With 4 bases removed from V and 10 bases from J, the gap between germline ends came to 23 bases. CDR3 residues: CASSPLGGIAHLSPLHF. In DNA, the CDR3 is TGCGCCAGCAGCCCCTTAGGGGGAATCGCTCACCTCTCACCCCTCCACTTT.

The sample holds one count of this clonotype. The rearrangement links TRBV10-3 to TRBJ2-5; the match to TRBD2 covers 14 bases. The junction had 9 bases not matched to a gene; V was cut back by 7 bases and J by 5 bases. This CDR3 is built from 16 residues. CDR1 and CDR2 (germline): ENHRY, SYGVKD. The CDR3 spells CAINPGLAGAGETQYF. CDR3 nucleotides: TGTGCCATCAACCCGGGACTAGCGGGAGCCGGGGAGACCCAGTACTTC.

This clonotype was recorded at least ten times. The chain employs TRBV19 and TRBJ2-7, with D perhaps TRBD1 (5 bases). Trimming took 7 bases from V and 2 from J, leaving 21 bases between them. The CDR3 is made up of 16 amino acids. In germline, CDR1 is LNHDA, CDR2 SQIVND (reference sequence). CDR3 nucleotides: TGTGCCAGTACCTCACTTAGGGGCTTTGGTCCCTACGAGCAGTACGTC. This translates into CASTSLRGFGPYEQYV.

CDR3 DNA: TGCAGTGCTAGAGATCTGGCGAGGACAGATACGCAGTATTTT. Its protein product is CSARDLARTDTQYF. This rearrangement joins TRBV20-1 to TRBJ2-3; D remains unclear. Germline-derived CDR1 and CDR2 are DFQATT and SNEGSKA (reference sequence). Trimming removed 0 bases from V and 3 bases from J, with 10 bases in between. The CDR3 totals 14 residues.

This clonotype has more than one count but fewer than ten. The chain links TRBV3-1 to TRBJ2-1; 12 positions match TRBD2. V lost 4 bases to trimming and J lost 0 bases; unmatched junction nucleotides: 13. This CDR3 spans 20 amino acids. CDR1 is LGHDT and CDR2 is YNNKEL in the germline V gene (reference sequence). The DNA for the CDR3 is TGTGCCAGCAGCCCAGCCGGGAGACTAGCGGGAGACCACTCCTACAATGAGCAGTTCTTC. The encoded protein is CASSPAGRLAGDHSYNEQFF.

J is TRBJ2-7 and V is TRBV20-1; no clear D. Germline lookup yields CDR1 DFQATT and CDR2 SNEGSKA (reference sequence). V shed 7 bases and J shed 3 bases, with 16 bases lying between them. The CDR3 has 13 amino acids. CDR3 bases: TGCAGTGTAAGTGGTCCTAAGAACTACGAGCAGTACTTC. It codes for CSVSGPKNYEQYF.

For this clonotype: A much bigger clone sits one base away, suggesting this may be a read error. This sequence joins TRBV2 and TRBJ2-1, with unresolved D. Per germline, CDR1 SNHLY and CDR2 FYNNEI. V lost 8 bases, J lost 6 bases, and 14 bases lay in between. This CDR3 contains 13 residues. CDR3 protein: CASSRVDFNEQFF. The CDR3 coding sequence is TGTGCCAGCTCACGAGTCGACTTCAATGAGCAGTTCTTC.

This clonotype was found a few times. The rearrangement links TRBV15 to TRBJ1-6; D ambiguous. Germline CDR1 LNHNV, CDR2 YYDKDF (reference sequence). This CDR3 region has 16 residues. Trimming removed 0 bases at V and 9 bases at J, with 15 bases between. CDR3 amino acids: CATSREMADPTSPLHF. As DNA, the CDR3 is TGTGCCACCAGCAGAGAGATGGCGGACCCTACTTCACCCCTCCACTTT.

This clonotype was recorded many times. The chain recombines TRBV6-2 or TRBV6-3 with TRBJ2-1, with D possibly being TRBD2 (6 bases). The CDR3 consists of 13 residues. The V end was cut by 4 bases, the J end by 6 bases, with 10 bases between. Germline V CDR1 and CDR2: MNHEY, SVGEGT. CDR3 sequence: CASSSGDFNEQFF. The DNA of the CDR3 is TGTGCCAGCAGTTCGGGGGACTTCAATGAGCAGTTCTTC.

This clonotype was seen just once. The rearrangement uses TRBV5-6 and TRBJ2-5; D not certain. The germline V gene encodes CDR1 SGHDT and CDR2 YYEEEE. Trimming took off 3 bases at V and 7 bases at J, with 16 bases between the two ends. This CDR3 contains 14 residues. CDR3 residues: CASSYWGTGGTQYF. The CDR3 DNA reads TGTGCCAGCAGCTATTGGGGAACCGGTGGGACCCAGTACTTC.

This chain connects TRBV29-1 to TRBJ2-7; D may match TRBD1 or TRBD2 (5 bases each). V was shortened by 5 bases and J by 1 base, with 12 bases between the two germline ends. The V gene's germline CDR1 is SQVTM and CDR2 ANQGSEA. The CDR3 totals 13 residues. CDR3: CSVQGRESYEQYF. In DNA, the CDR3 is TGCAGCGTTCAGGGACGAGAATCCTACGAGCAGTACTTC.

This clonotype showed up many times. This chain links TRBV4-3 with TRBJ2-3; D is uncertain. The ends were cut back, 3 bases at V and 0 bases at J, with 7 bases in the middle. Germline CDR1 LGHNA, CDR2 YSLEER. The CDR3 extends over 14 amino acids. CDR3 nucleotides: TGCGCCAGCAGCCAGTACCTTAGCACAGATACGCAGTATTTT. It codes for CASSQYLSTDTQYF.

In its sample, this clonotype was seen a few times. The chain combines TRBV6-5 with TRBJ1-5; TRBD1 matches at 8 bases. The J segment lost 4 bases and the V segment lost 4 bases, leaving 3 bases of the junction unmatched. CDR1 and CDR2 from the germline V gene are MNHEY and SVGAGI. This CDR3 is built from 14 residues. The CDR3 DNA reads TGTGCCAGCAGTTCGACAGGGGTAAATCAGCCCCAGCATTTT. Its translation: CASSSTGVNQPQHF.

This clonotype was found a few times. The V gene is TRBV5-1, the J gene TRBJ2-1; TRBD2 matches 11 bases. The CDR3 spans 18 residues. Germline V gene data show CDR1 as SGHRS and CDR2 as YFSETQ. J was trimmed by 0 bases and V by 3 bases; bases with no gene match: 8. The CDR3 loop reads CASSSILTSGSSYNEQFF. As DNA, the CDR3 is TGCGCCAGCAGCTCAATTCTAACTAGCGGGAGCTCCTACAATGAGCAGTTCTTC.

This clonotype was picked up many times. The chain carries TRBV19 and TRBJ2-5; the D gene could be TRBD1 or TRBD2 (6 bases each). This CDR3 contains 16 residues. Germline V lookup: CDR1 LNHDA, CDR2 SQIVND (reference sequence). V was trimmed by 3 bases and J by 5 bases, leaving 19 bases between them. CDR3 nucleotide sequence: TGTGCCAGTAGTATGGGTAGGGGGGACTTTCCTGAGACCCAGTACTTC. This sequence encodes CASSMGRGDFPETQYF.

This clonotype was counted at least ten times. CDR3 DNA sequence: TGTGCCAGCAGCGACGAGGTGGGTCAAAGGGGGGGGGAATGCTACACCTTC. Translation: CASSDEVGQRGGECYTF. V usage is TRBV7-2 and J usage is TRBJ1-2; D is perhaps TRBD1 (6 bases). V gave up 5 bases and J gave up 9 bases, with 28 bases separating them. The CDR3 has 17 amino acids. From germline, CDR1 is SGHTA and CDR2 FQGNSA. Drawing the rest from reference TRBV7-2 and TRBJ1-2, the complete variable domain is GAGVSQSPSNKVTEKGKDVELRCDPISGHTALYWYRQSLGQGLEFLIYFQGNSAPDKSGLPSDRFSAERTGGSVSTLTIQRTQQEDSAVYLCASSDEVGQRGGECYTFGSGTRLTVV.

V gene TRBV20-1 combines with J gene TRBJ2-7; 11 bases match TRBD2. V lost 3 bases to trimming and J lost 2 bases; unmatched junction nucleotides: 9. The CDR3 has 16 residues. Germline CDR1 is DFQATT and CDR2 is SNEGSKA (reference sequence). CDR3 DNA sequence: TGCAGTGCTAGTCGGGCCGGGACTAGCGGCCCCTACGAGCAGTACTTC. It encodes CSASRAGTSGPYEQYF.

Concerning this clonotype itself: Its ends do not fully match the called genes, so a read error is possible. CDR3 residues: CASSLGSAYEQYF. The DNA of the CDR3 is TGTGCCAGCAGTTTAGGGTCGGCCTACGAGCAGTACTTC. The V call is TRBV7-2, the J call TRBJ2-7; the D is unclear. The length of the CDR3 is 13 residues. Germline V gene data show CDR1 as SGHTA and CDR2 as FQGNSA.

V gene TRBV19 combines with J gene TRBJ2-7; D gene unclear. Germline CDR1 and CDR2: LNHDA and SQIVND (reference sequence). The CDR3 spans 13 residues. V was trimmed by 5 bases and J by 6 bases, leaving 14 bases between them. CDR3 sequence: CASSAGFTGEQYF. The CDR3 DNA sequence: TGTGCCAGTAGTGCCGGATTTACGGGCGAGCAGTACTTC.

Worth noting for this clonotype: A much larger clone lies one base from this, so it may be a read error. The gene calls are TRBV6-5 and TRBJ1-1; D is possibly TRBD1 (5 bases). The length of the CDR3 is 12 residues. Trimming took 10 bases from V and 0 from J, leaving 9 bases between them. CDR1 and CDR2 from the germline V gene are MNHEY and SVGAGI. DNA of the CDR3: TGTGCCATGGGGGAGGTGAACACTGAAGCTTTCTTT. Translated: CAMGEVNTEAFF.

There are many counts of this clonotype. The chain joins TRBV28 to TRBJ1-5; 9 bases line up with TRBD1. This CDR3 has 19 amino acids. The V gene's germline CDR1 is MDHEN and CDR2 SYDVKM. V was clipped by 5 bases and J by 0 bases; unmatched bases: 14. CDR3 nucleotide sequence: TGTGCCAGCAGTAAATCCCGGGACAGGGTGATCTATAGCAATCAGCCCCAGCATTTT. Translated: CASSKSRDRVIYSNQPQHF.